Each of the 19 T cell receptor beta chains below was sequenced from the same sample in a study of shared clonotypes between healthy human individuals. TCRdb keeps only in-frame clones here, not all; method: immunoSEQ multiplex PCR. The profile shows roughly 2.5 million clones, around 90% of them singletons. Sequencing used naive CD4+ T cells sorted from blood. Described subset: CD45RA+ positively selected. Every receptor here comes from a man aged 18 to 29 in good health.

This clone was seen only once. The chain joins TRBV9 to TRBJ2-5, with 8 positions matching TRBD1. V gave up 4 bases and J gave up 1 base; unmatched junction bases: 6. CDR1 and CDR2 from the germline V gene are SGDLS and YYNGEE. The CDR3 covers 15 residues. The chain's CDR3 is CASSLDRGFQETQYF. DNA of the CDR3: TGTGCCAGCAGCCTAGACAGGGGATTCCAAGAGACCCAGTACTTC. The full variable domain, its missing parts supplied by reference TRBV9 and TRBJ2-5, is DSGVTQTPKHLITATGQRVTLRCSPRSGDLSVYWYQQSLDQGLQFLIQYYNGEERAKGNILERFSAQQFPDLHSELNLSSLELGDSALYFCASSLDRGFQETQYFGPGTRLLVL.

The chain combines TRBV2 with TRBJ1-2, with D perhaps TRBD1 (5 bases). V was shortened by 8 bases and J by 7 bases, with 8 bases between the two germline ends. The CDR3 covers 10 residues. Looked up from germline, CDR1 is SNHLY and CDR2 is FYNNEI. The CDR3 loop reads CASGGSGYTF. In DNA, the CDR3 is TGTGCCAGCGGGGGTTCTGGCTACACCTTC.

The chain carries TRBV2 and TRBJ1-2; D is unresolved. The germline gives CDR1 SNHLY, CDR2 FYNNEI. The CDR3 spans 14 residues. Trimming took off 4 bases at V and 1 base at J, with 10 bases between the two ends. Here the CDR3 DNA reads TGTGCCAGCAGTGTGTTAGAGGGTAACTATGGCTACACCTTC. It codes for CASSVLEGNYGYTF.

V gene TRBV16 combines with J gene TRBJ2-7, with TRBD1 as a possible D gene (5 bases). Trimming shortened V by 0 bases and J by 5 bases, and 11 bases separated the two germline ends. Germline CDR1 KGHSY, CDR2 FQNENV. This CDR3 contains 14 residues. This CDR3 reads CASSQSWVGDEQYF. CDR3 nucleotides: TGTGCCAGCAGCCAATCGTGGGTAGGGGACGAGCAGTACTTC.

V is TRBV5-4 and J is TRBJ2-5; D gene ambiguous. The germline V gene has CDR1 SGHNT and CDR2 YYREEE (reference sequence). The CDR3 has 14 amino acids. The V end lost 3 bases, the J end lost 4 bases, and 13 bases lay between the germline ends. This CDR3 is CASSSFMLSETQYF. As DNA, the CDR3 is TGTGCCAGCAGCTCATTTATGTTATCAGAGACCCAGTACTTC.

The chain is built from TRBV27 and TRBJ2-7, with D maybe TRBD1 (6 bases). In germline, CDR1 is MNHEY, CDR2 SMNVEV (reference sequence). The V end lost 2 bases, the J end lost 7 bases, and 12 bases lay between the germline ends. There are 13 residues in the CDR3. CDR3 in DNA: TGTGCCAGCAGTTTAATTGGGGGCGATGAGCAGTACTTC. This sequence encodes CASSLIGGDEQYF.

This chain's CDR3 is CASSGEYNTDTQYF. CDR3 coding DNA: TGTGCCAGCAGTGGGGAGTATAACACAGATACGCAGTATTTT. J is TRBJ2-3 and V is TRBV25-1; a weak D match, TRBD2 (5 bases). The CDR3 length is 14 residues. V was cut by 4 bases and J by 2 bases, with 10 bases left in between. CDR1 MGHDK and CDR2 SYGVNS come from the germline V gene.

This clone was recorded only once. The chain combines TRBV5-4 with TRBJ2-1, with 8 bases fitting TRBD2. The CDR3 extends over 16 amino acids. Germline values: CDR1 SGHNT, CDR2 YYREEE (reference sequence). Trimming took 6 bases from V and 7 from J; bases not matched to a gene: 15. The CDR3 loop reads CASNPRSGGPGNEQFF. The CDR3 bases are TGTGCCAGCAACCCTCGCTCGGGAGGGCCAGGGAATGAGCAGTTCTTC.

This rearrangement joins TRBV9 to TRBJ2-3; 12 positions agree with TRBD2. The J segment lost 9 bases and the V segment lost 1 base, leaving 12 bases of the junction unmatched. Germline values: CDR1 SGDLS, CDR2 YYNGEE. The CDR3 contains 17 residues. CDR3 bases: TGTGCCAGCAGCGTATCGGGACTAGCGGGCCCCTCCCCCACGCAGTATTTT. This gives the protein CASSVSGLAGPSPTQYF.

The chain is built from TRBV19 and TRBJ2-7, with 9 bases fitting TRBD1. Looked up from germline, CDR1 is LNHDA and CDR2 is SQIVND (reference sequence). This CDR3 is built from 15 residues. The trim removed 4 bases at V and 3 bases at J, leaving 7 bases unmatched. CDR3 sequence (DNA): TGTGCCAGTAGTAGCCCGGGACAGGGCAACTACGAGCAGTACTTC. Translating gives CASSSPGQGNYEQYF.

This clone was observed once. The CDR3: CASSMTSPTYEQYF. The CDR3 DNA is TGTGCCAGCAGCATGACTAGCCCTACCTACGAGCAGTACTTC. The chain couples TRBV7-2 to TRBJ2-7; 7 bases are shared with TRBD2. Losses at the gene ends were 5 bases for V and 2 bases for J; bases not matched to a gene: 6. There are 14 residues in the CDR3. Germline values: CDR1 SGHTA, CDR2 FQGNSA.

CDR3 coding DNA: TGCGCCAGCAGCTTGGCCCCAGGGGTGGATGGCTACACCTTC. It encodes CASSLAPGVDGYTF. The rearrangement joins TRBV5-1 to TRBJ1-2, with D possibly being TRBD1 (6 bases). The CDR3 sequence is 14 residues long. The V end lost 0 bases, the J end lost 6 bases, and 12 bases lay between the germline ends. Germline lookup yields CDR1 SGHRS and CDR2 YFSETQ.

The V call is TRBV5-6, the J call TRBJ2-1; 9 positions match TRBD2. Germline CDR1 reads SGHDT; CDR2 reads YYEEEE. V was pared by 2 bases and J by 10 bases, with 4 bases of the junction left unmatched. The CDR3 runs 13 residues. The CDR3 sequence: CASSLLAGGEQFF. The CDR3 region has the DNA TGTGCCAGCAGCTTACTAGCGGGTGGGGAGCAGTTCTTC.

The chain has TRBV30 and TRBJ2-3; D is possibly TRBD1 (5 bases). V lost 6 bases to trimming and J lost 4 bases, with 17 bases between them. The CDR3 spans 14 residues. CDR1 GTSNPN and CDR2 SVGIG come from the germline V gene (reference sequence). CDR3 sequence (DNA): TGTGCCTGTAACCCCAAGGGGCCCCCAGATACGCAGTATTTT. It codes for CACNPKGPPDTQYF. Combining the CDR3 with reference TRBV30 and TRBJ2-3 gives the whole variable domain SQTIHQWPATLVQPVGSPLSLECTVEGTSNPNLYWYRQAAGRGLQLLFYSVGIGQISSEVPQNLSASRPQDRQFILSSKKLLLSDSGFYLCACNPKGPPDTQYFGPGTRLTVL.

CDR3 DNA sequence: TGTGCCAGCAAGGGATCCGGGACAGGGGGGGCGAATCAGCCCCAGCATTTT. It is translated as CASKGSGTGGANQPQHF. The V and J genes are TRBV27 and TRBJ1-5; TRBD1 agrees at 11 bases. The CDR3 runs to 17 residues. The V segment lost 7 bases and the J segment 4 bases; nucleotides outside the gene matches: 12. The germline V gene has CDR1 MNHEY and CDR2 SMNVEV (reference sequence).

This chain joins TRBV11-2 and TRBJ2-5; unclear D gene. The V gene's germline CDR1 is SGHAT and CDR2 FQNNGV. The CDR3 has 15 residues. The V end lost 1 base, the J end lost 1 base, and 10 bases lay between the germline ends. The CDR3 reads CASSLVYGPQETQYF. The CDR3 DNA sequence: TGTGCCAGCAGCTTAGTATATGGCCCCCAAGAGACCCAGTACTTC.

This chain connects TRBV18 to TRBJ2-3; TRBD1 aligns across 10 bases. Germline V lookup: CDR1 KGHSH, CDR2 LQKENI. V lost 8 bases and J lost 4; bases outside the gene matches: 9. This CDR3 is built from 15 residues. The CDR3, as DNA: TGTGCCAGCACGCGACAGGGGGCCGTCGCAGATACGCAGTATTTT. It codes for CASTRQGAVADTQYF.

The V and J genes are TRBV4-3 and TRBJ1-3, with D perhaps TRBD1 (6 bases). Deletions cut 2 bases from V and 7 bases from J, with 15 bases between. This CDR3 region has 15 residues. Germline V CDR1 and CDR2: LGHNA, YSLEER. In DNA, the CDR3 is TGCGCCAGCAGCCAAAACAGGGCTACTTGGAACACCATATATTTT. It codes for CASSQNRATWNTIYF.

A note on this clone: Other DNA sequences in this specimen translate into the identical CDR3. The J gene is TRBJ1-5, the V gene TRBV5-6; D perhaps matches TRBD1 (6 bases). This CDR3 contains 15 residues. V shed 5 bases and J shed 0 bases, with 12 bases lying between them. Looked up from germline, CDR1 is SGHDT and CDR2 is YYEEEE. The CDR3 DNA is TGTGCCAGCAGACAGGGCGTCAATAGCAATCAGCCCCAGCATTTT. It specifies CASRQGVNSNQPQHF.